The 5 T cell receptor beta chains reported below all come from one sample, sequenced in a study of T cells in Graves' hyperthyroidism and ophthalmopathy. Template material for amplifying TCR beta CDR3 regions consisted of RNA transcripts. The primer set for the first-round RT-PCR of the TCR CDR3 was HTBI. TCRdb passed the multiplex PCR reads through MiXCR, listing each CDR3 protein once. In the table there are 550,000 to 650,000 distinct CDR3 sequences, 13% to 15% of which are singletons. The source material was blood. These receptors came from a woman between 40 and 50 years old with Graves' hyperthyroidism.

In its sample, this clonotype was seen many times. This rearrangement joins TRBV6-2 or TRBV6-3 to TRBJ1-1; maybe TRBD1 (5 bases). Trimming shortened V by 2 bases and J by 1 base, and 11 bases separated the two germline ends. Germline V gives CDR1 MNHEY, CDR2 SVGEGT. The CDR3 loop spans 15 amino acids. CDR3 in amino acids: CASSYPSGGNTEAFF. The CDR3 DNA follows: TGTGCCAGCAGTTACCCGAGTGGGGGGAACACTGAAGCTTTCTTT.

This clonotype came up many times. The gene calls are TRBV18 and TRBJ1-3, with D unresolved. The CDR3 consists of 16 residues. Trimming took 6 bases from V and 0 from J, leaving 15 bases between them. The germline V gene has CDR1 KGHSH and CDR2 LQKENI. The CDR3: CASSEDEAHSGNTIYF. As DNA, the CDR3 is TGTGCCAGCTCTGAGGATGAGGCCCACTCTGGAAACACCATATATTTT.

A few counts support this clonotype. The rearrangement links TRBV7-9 to TRBJ1-5; no firm D call. Trimming removed 1 base from V and 4 bases from J, with 14 bases in between. The germline V gene has CDR1 SEHNR and CDR2 FQNEAQ (reference sequence). The CDR3 totals 16 residues. This chain's CDR3 is CASSLEGATGNQPQHF. The CDR3 DNA follows: TGTGCCAGCAGCTTAGAGGGTGCCACCGGGAATCAGCCCCAGCATTTT.

This clonotype was counted between two and nine times. The rearrangement joins TRBV7-8 to TRBJ2-3; TRBD2 aligns across 12 bases. The CDR3 totals 16 residues. Germline lookup yields CDR1 SGHVS and CDR2 FQNEAQ. With V trimmed by 5 bases and J by 3 bases, 6 bases remained unmatched. Here the CDR3 DNA reads TGTGCCAGCAGCGTACTAGCGGGAGGCGTAACAGATACGCAGTATTTT. This translates into CASSVLAGGVTDTQYF. Drawing the rest from reference TRBV7-8 and TRBJ2-3, the complete variable domain is GAGVSQSPRYKVAKRGQDVALRCDPISGHVSLFWYQQALGQGPEFLTYFQNEAQLDKSGLPSDRFFAERPEGSVSTLKIQRTQQEDSAVYLCASSVLAGGVTDTQYFGPGTRLTVL.

In this sample, this clonotype turned up many times. The genes are TRBV7-3 and TRBJ2-1, with 8 nucleotides matching TRBD1. Germline trimming cut 2 bases from V and 5 bases from J; bases unmatched to any gene: 8. This CDR3 comprises 16 residues. Germline V gives CDR1 SGHTA, CDR2 FQGTGA. This CDR3 reads CASSLSTDRGNNEQFF. CDR3 nucleotides: TGTGCCAGCAGCTTATCGACCGACAGGGGTAACAATGAGCAGTTCTTC.